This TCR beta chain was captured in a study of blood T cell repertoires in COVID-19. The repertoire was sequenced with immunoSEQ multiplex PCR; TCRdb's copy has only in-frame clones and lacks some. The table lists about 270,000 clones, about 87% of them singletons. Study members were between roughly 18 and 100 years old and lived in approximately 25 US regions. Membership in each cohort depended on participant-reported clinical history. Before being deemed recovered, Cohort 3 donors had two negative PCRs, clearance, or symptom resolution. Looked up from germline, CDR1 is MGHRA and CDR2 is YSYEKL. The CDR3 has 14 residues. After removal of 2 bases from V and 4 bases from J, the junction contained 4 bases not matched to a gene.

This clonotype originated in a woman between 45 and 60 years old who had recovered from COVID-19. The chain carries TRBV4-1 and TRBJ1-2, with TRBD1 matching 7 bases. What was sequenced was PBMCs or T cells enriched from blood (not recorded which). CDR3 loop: CASSQLGQFYGYTF. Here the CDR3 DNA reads TGCGCCAGCAGCCAACTGGGACAGTTCTATGGCTACACCTTC.